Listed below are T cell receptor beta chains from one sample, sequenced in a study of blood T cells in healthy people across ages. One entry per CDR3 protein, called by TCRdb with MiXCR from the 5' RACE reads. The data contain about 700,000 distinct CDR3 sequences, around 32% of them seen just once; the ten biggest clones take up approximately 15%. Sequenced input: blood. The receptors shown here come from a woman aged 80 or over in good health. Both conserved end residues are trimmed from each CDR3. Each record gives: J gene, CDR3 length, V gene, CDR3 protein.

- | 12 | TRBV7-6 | ASSLELGCGTQY
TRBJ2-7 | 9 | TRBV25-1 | ASTGLYEQY
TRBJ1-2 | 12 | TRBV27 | ASRGAGADYGYT
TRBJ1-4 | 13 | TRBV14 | ASSRNIGTVEKLF
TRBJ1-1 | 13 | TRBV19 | ASSIQGSRGTEAF
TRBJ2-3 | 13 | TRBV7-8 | ASSLVNGVTDTQY
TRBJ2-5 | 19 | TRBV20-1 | SASDPRPGTSGGGGAETQY
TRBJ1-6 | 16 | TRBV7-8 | ASSQRQQESSYNSPLH
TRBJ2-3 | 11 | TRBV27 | ASSFVKTDTQY
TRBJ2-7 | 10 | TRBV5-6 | ASRRGGSEQY
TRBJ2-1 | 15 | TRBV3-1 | ASSQGSLAGGYNEQF
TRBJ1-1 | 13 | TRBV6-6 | ASSLTGTAYVMAF
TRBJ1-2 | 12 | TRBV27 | ASSATGVWGGYT
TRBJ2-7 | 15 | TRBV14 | ASSQERWRGLAYEQY
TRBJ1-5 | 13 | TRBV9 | ASSPEGTVNQPQH
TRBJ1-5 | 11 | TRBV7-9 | ASGGGGGQPQH
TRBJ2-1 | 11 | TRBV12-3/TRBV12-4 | ASSWTAYNEQF
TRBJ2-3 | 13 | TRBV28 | ASSFYGGGTDTQY
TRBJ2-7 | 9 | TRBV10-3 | AISEMDEQY
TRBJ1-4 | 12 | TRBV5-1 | ASSRDRSNEKRF
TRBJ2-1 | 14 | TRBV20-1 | SARGARDAEYNEQF
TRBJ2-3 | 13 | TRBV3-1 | ASSQGTSRTDTQY
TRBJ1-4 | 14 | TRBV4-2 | ASSRQGGTSGEKLF
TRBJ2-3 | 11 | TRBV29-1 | SVVEGSGDTQY
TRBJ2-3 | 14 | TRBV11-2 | ASSSRSGGVADTQY
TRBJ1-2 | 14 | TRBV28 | ASSQAGAPFSGGYT
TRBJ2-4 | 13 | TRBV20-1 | SARDPNRGKNIQY
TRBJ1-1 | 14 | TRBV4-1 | ASSQRLRRLDTEAF
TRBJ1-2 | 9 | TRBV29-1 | SVEVLRGYT
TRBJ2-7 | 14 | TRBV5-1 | ASSFSRSEASYEQY
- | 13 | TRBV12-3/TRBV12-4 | ASSLWGSGVETQY
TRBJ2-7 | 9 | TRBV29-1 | SVETIYEQY
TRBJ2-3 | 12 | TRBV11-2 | ASSFGGFTDTQY
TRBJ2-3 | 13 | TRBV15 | ATSRGTSGEDTQY
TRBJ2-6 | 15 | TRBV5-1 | ASSLNRVDSGTNVLT
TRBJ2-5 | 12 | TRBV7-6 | ASSSDARGWTQY
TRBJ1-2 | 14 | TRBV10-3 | AISESVGEANYGYT
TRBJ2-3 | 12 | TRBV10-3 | AISEPSPPGTQY
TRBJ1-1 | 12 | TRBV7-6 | ASSRDRLNTEAF
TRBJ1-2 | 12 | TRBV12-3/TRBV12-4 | ASSNRGNNYGYT
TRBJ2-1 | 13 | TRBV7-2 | ASSLNGPRGNEQF
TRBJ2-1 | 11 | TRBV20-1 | SATRGGANEQF
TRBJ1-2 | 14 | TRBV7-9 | ASSPLERGGVHGYT
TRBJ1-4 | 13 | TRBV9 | ASSVGFGFNEKLF
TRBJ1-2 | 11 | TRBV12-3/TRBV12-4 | ASSLIPLYGYT
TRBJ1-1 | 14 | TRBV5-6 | ASSREDRFMNTEAF
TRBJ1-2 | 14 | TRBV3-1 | ASSQESRQGTKGYT
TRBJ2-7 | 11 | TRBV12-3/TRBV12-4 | ASSLGRENEQY
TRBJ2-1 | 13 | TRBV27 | ASSYDSAVNNEQF
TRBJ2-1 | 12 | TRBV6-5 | ANSYRQKSDEQF